Below are 9 T cell receptor beta chains sequenced from a single sample in a study of lymphopenia after photon versus proton radiotherapy. TCRdb keeps only in-frame clones here, not all; method: immunoSEQ multiplex PCR. The sample contains tens of thousands of clones, roughly 90% of which appear only once. This material consisted of peripheral blood, taken from a patient treated with photon-based radiotherapy. Receptors originate from a woman aged 40 to 50 with cholangiocarcinoma.

This rearrangement joins TRBV18 to TRBJ2-7, with 7 nucleotides matching TRBD1. The CDR3 runs 14 residues. The trim removed 2 bases at V and 2 bases at J, leaving 3 bases unmatched. Germline loops: CDR1 KGHSH, CDR2 LQKENI. CDR3 in amino acids: CASSPDRATYEQYF. DNA for the CDR3: TGTGCCAGCTCACCAGACAGGGCCACCTACGAGCAGTACTTC.

CDR3 bases: TGCGCCAGCAGCCCCGCCGATTTAACGGGAGAAGAGACCCAGTACTTC. Protein product: CASSPADLTGEETQYF. This chain uses TRBV5-1 with TRBJ2-5, with a possible D match to TRBD2 (6 bases). This CDR3 spans 16 amino acids. Between the trimmed V and J ends, which lost 4 bases and 3 bases, there was a span of 19 bases. CDR1 is SGHRS and CDR2 is YFSETQ in the germline V gene.

The chain recombines TRBV6-5 with TRBJ1-1; 7 bases line up with TRBD1. The J segment lost 4 bases and the V segment lost 2 bases, leaving 7 bases of the junction unmatched. This CDR3 region has 15 residues. Germline CDR1 is MNHEY and CDR2 is SVGAGI. The DNA of the CDR3 is TGTGCCAGCAGTTACAGGAGGGGGCGAAGCACTGAAGCTTTCTTT. Translating it yields CASSYRRGRSTEAFF.

The chain has TRBV5-1 and TRBJ2-1; D call uncertain. The CDR3 contains 15 residues. CDR1 and CDR2 (germline): SGHRS, YFSETQ. V lost 0 bases, J lost 4 bases, and 11 bases lay in between. CDR3 bases: TGCGCCAGCAGCTTGGAGCAGGTACCATACAATGAGCAGTTCTTC. Amino acid sequence: CASSLEQVPYNEQFF.

The chain links TRBV29-1 to TRBJ1-1; D is ambiguous. The CDR3 covers 12 residues. Germline assignment: CDR1 SQVTM and CDR2 ANQGSEA. Trimming removed 7 bases at V and 2 bases at J, with 11 bases between. The CDR3, as DNA: TGCAGCGCTTCGACGGCAAACACTGAAGCTTTCTTT. Its protein product is CSASTANTEAFF.

The chain recombines TRBV7-9 with TRBJ1-1; 10 bases agree with TRBD1. The J segment lost 6 bases and the V segment lost 4 bases, leaving 11 bases of the junction unmatched. The CDR3 runs to 16 residues. CDR1 and CDR2 from the germline V gene are SEHNR and FQNEAQ (reference sequence). Here the CDR3 reads CASSSPSRDRGSEAFF. CDR3 DNA sequence: TGTGCCAGCAGCTCCCCCAGCCGGGACAGGGGCTCTGAAGCTTTCTTT. The full variable domain, its missing parts supplied by reference TRBV7-9 and TRBJ1-1, is DTGVSQNPRHKITKRGQNVTFRCDPISEHNRLYWYRQTLGQGPEFLTYFQNEAQLEKSRLLSDRFSAERPKGSFSTLEIQRTEQGDSAMYLCASSSPSRDRGSEAFFGQGTRLTVV.

This sequence joins TRBV11-1 and TRBJ2-3; 8 bases agree with TRBD2. The V segment lost 5 bases and the J segment 3 bases; nucleotides outside the gene matches: 7. The CDR3 runs to 15 residues. CDR1 is SGHAT and CDR2 is FQDESV in the germline V gene (reference sequence). CDR3 in DNA: TGTGCCAGCAGCCCTGGGACTAGGCCTACAGATACGCAGTATTTT. Protein: CASSPGTRPTDTQYF.

V and J are TRBV19 and TRBJ1-3; D unresolved. The ends were cut back, 5 bases at V and 4 bases at J, with 9 bases in the middle. Germline CDR1 LNHDA, CDR2 SQIVND (reference sequence). The CDR3 sequence is 13 residues long. As DNA, the CDR3 is TGTGCCAGTAGTCCCGACCTAGGAAACACCATATATTTT. This translates into CASSPDLGNTIYF.

This clone was detected once. Other DNA variants within this sample encode the same CDR3. V is TRBV30 and J is TRBJ1-2; D is undetermined. This CDR3 is built from 12 residues. Trimming left V 0 bases short and J 1 base short, with 3 bases between. CDR1 and CDR2 (germline): GTSNPN, SVGIG (reference sequence). The CDR3 protein is CAWSVSNYGYTF. The CDR3 DNA is TGTGCCTGGAGTGTTAGTAACTATGGCTACACCTTC. The full variable domain, rest sourced from reference TRBV30 and TRBJ1-2, is SQTIHQWPATLVQPVGSPLSLECTVEGTSNPNLYWYRQAAGRGLQLLFYSVGIGQISSEVPQNLSASRPQDRQFILSSKKLLLSDSGFYLCAWSVSNYGYTFGSGTRLTVV.